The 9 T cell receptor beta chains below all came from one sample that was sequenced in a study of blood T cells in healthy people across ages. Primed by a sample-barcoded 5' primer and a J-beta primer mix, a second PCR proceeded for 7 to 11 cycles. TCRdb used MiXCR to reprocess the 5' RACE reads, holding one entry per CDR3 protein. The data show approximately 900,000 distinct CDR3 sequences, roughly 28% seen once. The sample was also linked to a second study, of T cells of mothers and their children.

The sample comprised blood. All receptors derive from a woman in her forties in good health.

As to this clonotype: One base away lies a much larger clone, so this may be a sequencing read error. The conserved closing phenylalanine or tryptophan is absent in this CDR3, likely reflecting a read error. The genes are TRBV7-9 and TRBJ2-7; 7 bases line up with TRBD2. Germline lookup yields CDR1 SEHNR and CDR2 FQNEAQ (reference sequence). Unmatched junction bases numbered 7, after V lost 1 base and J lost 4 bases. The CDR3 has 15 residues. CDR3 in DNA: TGTGCCAGCAGCTTAGACGCGGGGGAGCTGTACGAGCAGTACTGC. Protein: CASSLDAGELYEQYC.

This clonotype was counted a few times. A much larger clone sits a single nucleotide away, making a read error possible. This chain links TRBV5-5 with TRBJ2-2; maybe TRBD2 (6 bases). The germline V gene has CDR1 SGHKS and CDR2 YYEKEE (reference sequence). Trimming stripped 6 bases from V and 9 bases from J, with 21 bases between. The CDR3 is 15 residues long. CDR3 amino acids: CASNSARDSHRELFF. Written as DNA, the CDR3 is TGTGCCAGCAACTCAGCCCGGGACTCCCACCGGGAGCTGTTTTTT.

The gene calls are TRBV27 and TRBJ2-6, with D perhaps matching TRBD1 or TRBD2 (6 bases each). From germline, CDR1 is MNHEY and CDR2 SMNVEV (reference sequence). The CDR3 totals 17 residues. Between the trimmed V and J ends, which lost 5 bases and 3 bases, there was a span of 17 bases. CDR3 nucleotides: TGTGCCAGCAGTCTCGACCCCGGGGGCGGTGGGGCCAACGTCCTGACTTTC. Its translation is CASSLDPGGGGANVLTF.

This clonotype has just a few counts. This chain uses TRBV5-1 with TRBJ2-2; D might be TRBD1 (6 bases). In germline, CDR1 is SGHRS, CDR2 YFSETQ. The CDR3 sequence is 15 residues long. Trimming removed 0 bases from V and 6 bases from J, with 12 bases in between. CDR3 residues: CASSLAVRGAGELFF. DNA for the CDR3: TGCGCCAGCAGCTTGGCAGTCAGGGGAGCCGGGGAGCTGTTTTTT.

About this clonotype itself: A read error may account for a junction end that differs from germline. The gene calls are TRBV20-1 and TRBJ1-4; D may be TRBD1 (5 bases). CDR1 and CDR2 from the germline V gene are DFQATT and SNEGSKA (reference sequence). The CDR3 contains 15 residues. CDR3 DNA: TGCAGTGCACTAGAAAAGGGGTCAGGGAATGAAAAACGGTTTTTT. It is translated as CSALEKGSGNEKRFF.

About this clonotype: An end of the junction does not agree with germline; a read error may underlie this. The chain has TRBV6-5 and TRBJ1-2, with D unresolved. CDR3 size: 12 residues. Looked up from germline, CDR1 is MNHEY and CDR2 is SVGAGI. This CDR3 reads CPSSYANYGYPF. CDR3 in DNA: TGTCCCAGCAGTTACGCGAACTATGGCTACCCCTTC.

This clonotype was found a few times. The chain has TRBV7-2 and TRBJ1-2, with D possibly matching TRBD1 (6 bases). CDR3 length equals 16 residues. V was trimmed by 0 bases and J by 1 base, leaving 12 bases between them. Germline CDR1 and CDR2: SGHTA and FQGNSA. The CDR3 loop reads CASSLARTVDNYGYTF. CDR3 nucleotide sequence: TGTGCCAGCAGCTTAGCGCGGACAGTGGATAACTATGGCTACACCTTC.

The CDR3 nucleotides are TGTGCCAGCAGCCCCACTCAGACAGGGGAGAATGAAAAACTGTTTTTT. Its protein product is CASSPTQTGENEKLFF. This chain connects TRBV7-9 to TRBJ1-4; 8 nucleotides match TRBD1. This CDR3 spans 16 amino acids. Germline CDR1 SEHNR, CDR2 FQNEAQ (reference sequence). Trimming at V came to 5 bases and at J to 5 bases, leaving 10 bases not matched to a gene. The full variable domain, completed using reference TRBV7-9 and TRBJ1-4, is DTGVSQNPRHKITKRGQNVTFRCDPISEHNRLYWYRQTLGQGPEFLTYFQNEAQLEKSRLLSDRFSAERPKGSFSTLEIQRTEQGDSAMYLCASSPTQTGENEKLFFGSGTQLSVL.

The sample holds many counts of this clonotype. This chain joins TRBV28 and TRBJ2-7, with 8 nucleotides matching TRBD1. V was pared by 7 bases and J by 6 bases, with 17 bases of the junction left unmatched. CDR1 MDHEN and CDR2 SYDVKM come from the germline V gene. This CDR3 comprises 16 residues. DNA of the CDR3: TGTGCCAGCAAAACCCGATTGACAGGGGCAAAGTCCGAGCAGTACTTC. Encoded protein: CASKTRLTGAKSEQYF.